The rows below give T cell receptor beta chains drawn from one sample of a study of cytomegalovirus exposure and HLA in healthy donors. Clones were read by immunoSEQ multiplex PCR, and TCRdb kept only the in-frame ones, dropping some. The sample carries around 100,000 clones, 75% recorded once. Source material: PBMCs. Receptor source: a man in his fifties in good health and CMV-seronegative. Both conserved end residues are part of each CDR3. A D gene is named only where the DNA matches it firmly. A clone size is listed for some rows: how often the clone was seen (once, few, many), or a class if it is expanded.

clone_size j_call v_call d_call cdr3_aa cdr3_nt
once TRBJ2-5 TRBV7-2 TRBD1 CASSSPGQGKETQYF TGTGCCAGCAGCTCGCCGGGACAGGGGAAAGAGACCCAGTACTTC
few TRBJ1-5 TRBV6-1 TRBD1 CASSSRTGRPQHF TGTGCCAGCAGTTCAAGGACAGGGAGGCCCCAGCATTTT
- TRBJ2-5 TRBV6-6 - CASSFKRASQETQYF TGTGCCAGCAGTTTTAAGCGGGCCTCCCAAGAGACCCAGTACTTC
- TRBJ1-3 TRBV6-1 - CASSAMGASGNTIYF TGTGCCAGCAGTGCTATGGGGGCCTCTGGAAACACCATATATTTT
few TRBJ2-1 TRBV6-1 TRBD1 CASSGTGDEQFF TGTGCCAGCAGTGGGACAGGTGATGAGCAGTTCTTC
few TRBJ2-6 TRBV7-3 TRBD1 CASSTGQTGFGANVLTF TGTGCCAGCAGCACAGGACAGACAGGGTTTGGGGCCAACGTCCTGACTTTC
- TRBJ1-5 TRBV6-1 TRBD1 CASSAGGSRRSNQPQHF TGTGCCAGCAGTGCAGGGGGCAGTCGACGGAGCAATCAGCCCCAGCATTTT
few TRBJ1-4 TRBV7-9 - CSSSLATATNEKLFF TGTTCCAGCAGCTTAGCGACAGCAACTAATGAAAAACTGTTTTTT
- TRBJ1-4 TRBV4-1 - CASKGRDNEKLFF TGCGCCAGCAAGGGCAGGGATAATGAAAAACTGTTTTTT
few TRBJ2-3 TRBV29-1 TRBD2 CSVEGTLAGATDTQYF TGCAGCGTTGAAGGGACGCTAGCGGGGGCGACAGATACGCAGTATTTT
- TRBJ2-1 TRBV11-2 - CASSPRVSSYNEQFF TGTGCCAGCAGCCCCCGTGTTAGCTCCTACAATGAGCAGTTCTTC
- TRBJ2-3 TRBV5-1 TRBD2 CASTPGLAGTDTQYF TGCGCCAGCACCCCGGGACTAGCGGGCACAGATACGCAGTATTTT
- TRBJ2-7 TRBV5-6 - CASRRDAYEQYF TGTGCCAGCCGGAGGGACGCGTACGAGCAGTACTTC
- TRBJ2-7 TRBV14 TRBD1 CASSRPGGYEQYF TGTGCCAGCAGCCGACCAGGGGGCTACGAGCAGTACTTC
- TRBJ2-7 TRBV5-5 - CASSLEPNSYEQYF TGTGCCAGCAGCCTCGAACCTAACTCCTACGAGCAGTACTTC